Listed below are T cell receptor beta chains from one sample, sequenced in a study of shared clonotypes between healthy human individuals. TCRdb keeps only in-frame clones here, not all; method: immunoSEQ multiplex PCR. The sample carries approximately 720,000 clones, 92% recorded once. The sample was naive CD8+ T cells sorted from blood. These receptors all stem from a man aged 30 to 45 in good health. The CDR3 runs from the conserved cysteine through the conserved F or W. A D gene is named only where the DNA matches it firmly. The size entry is marked missing in some rows and otherwise reads once, few, many or a size class.

J gene	clone size	D gene	V gene	CDR3 protein	CDR3 DNA
TRBJ2-7	once	.	TRBV7-9	CASSPSISYEQYF	TGTGCCAGCAGCCCATCTATATCCTACGAGCAGTACTTC
TRBJ1-6	.	.	TRBV2	CASSGHPGDSPLHF	TGTGCCAGCAGTGGCCATCCAGGGGATTCACCCCTCCACTTT
TRBJ2-7	.	TRBD2	TRBV10-3	CAISESRLAEYEQYF	TGTGCCATCAGTGAGTCGAGACTAGCGGAGTACGAGCAGTACTTC
TRBJ2-3	.	TRBD2	TRBV29-1	CSSLAGRADTQYF	TGCAGTTCCCTAGCGGGAAGGGCAGATACGCAGTATTTT
TRBJ2-3	.	.	TRBV7-9	CASSSSGGMGDTQYF	TGTGCCAGCAGCTCCTCCGGTGGGATGGGTGATACGCAGTATTTT
TRBJ1-5	.	.	TRBV2	CASSEALRSSTSNQPQHF	TGTGCCAGCAGTGAAGCGCTAAGGTCGAGTACTAGCAATCAGCCCCAGCATTTT
TRBJ2-3	.	TRBD2	TRBV9	CASSVGLADTDTQYF	TGTGCCAGCAGCGTAGGACTAGCGGACACAGATACGCAGTATTTT
TRBJ2-7	.	.	TRBV7-9	CASSYEDRSYEQYF	TGTGCCAGCAGCTACGAGGACAGATCCTACGAGCAGTACTTC
TRBJ2-7	.	.	TRBV27	CASSPLGNEQYF	TGTGCCAGCAGCCCGTTGGGAAACGAGCAGTACTTC
TRBJ1-1	.	.	TRBV5-6	CASSLPGQNTEAFF	TGTGCCAGCAGCTTGCCGGGACAGAACACTGAAGCTTTCTTT
TRBJ2-4	.	.	TRBV21-1	CASSKASWKNIQYF	TGTGCCAGCAGCAAAGCGTCGTGGAAAAACATTCAGTACTTC
TRBJ2-5	once	.	TRBV7-9	CASSLVGVEETQYF	TGTGCCAGCAGCTTAGTAGGGGTAGAAGAGACCCAGTACTTC
TRBJ2-7	.	.	TRBV6-5	CASSGGNEQYF	TGTGCCAGCAGTGGTGGTAATGAGCAGTACTTC
TRBJ2-7	once	TRBD2	TRBV6-5	CASSYLWGSGRHEQYF	TGTGCCAGCAGTTACCTCTGGGGTAGCGGGAGACACGAGCAGTACTTC
TRBJ2-2	.	.	TRBV29-1	CSTGLPNTGELFF	TGCAGCACCGGACTACCTAACACCGGGGAGCTGTTTTTT
TRBJ2-5	.	TRBD2	TRBV7-9	CASSKPKGLAEETQYF	TGTGCCAGCAGCAAGCCAAAGGGACTAGCGGAAGAGACCCAGTACTTC
TRBJ2-7	once	TRBD2	TRBV10-3	CAISALTGPSGSRYEQYF	TGTGCCATCAGTGCCCTCACCGGTCCTAGCGGGAGTAGGTACGAGCAGTACTTC
TRBJ2-5	.	.	TRBV7-7	CASSLGKDWGQETQYF	TGTGCTAGCAGCTTAGGGAAAGACTGGGGCCAAGAGACCCAGTACTTC
TRBJ2-7	.	TRBD1	TRBV5-4	CASSLEMGDRGRRFTTEQYF	TGTGCCAGCAGCTTGGAGATGGGGGACAGGGGCCGGAGGTTCACTACGGAGCAGTACTTC
TRBJ2-1	.	.	TRBV7-9	CASSLSGFFPNEQFF	TGTGCCAGCAGCCTTAGTGGCTTCTTTCCCAATGAGCAGTTCTTC
TRBJ1-3	.	.	TRBV29-1	CSVAESGNTIYF	TGCAGCGTCGCAGAGTCTGGAAACACCATATATTTT
TRBJ2-7	.	.	TRBV6-5	CASSPVDGNYEQYF	TGTGCCAGCAGTCCGGTGGACGGCAACTACGAGCAGTACTTC
TRBJ1-1	.	.	TRBV7-9	CASSYVLDTNTEAFF	TGTGCCAGCAGTTATGTATTAGACACGAACACTGAAGCTTTCTTT
TRBJ2-7	.	TRBD2	TRBV14	CASSQRLAVSSYEQYF	TGTGCCAGCAGCCAACGACTAGCGGTTAGCTCCTACGAGCAGTACTTC
TRBJ2-1	.	TRBD2	TRBV10-2	CASSEVTSGRARYEQFF	TGCGCCAGCAGTGAGGTGACTAGCGGGAGGGCCCGATATGAGCAGTTCTTC
TRBJ1-4	.	TRBD1	TRBV6-1	CASMRTGAGNEKLFF	TGTGCCAGCATGAGGACAGGGGCGGGTAATGAAAAACTGTTTTTT
TRBJ2-1	.	.	TRBV29-1	CSVRTTHNEQFF	TGCAGCGTTAGGACTACCCACAATGAGCAGTTCTTC
TRBJ1-4	.	.	TRBV21-1	CAHNERAPAATNEKLFF	TGTGCCCACAACGAGCGGGCTCCAGCAGCAACTAATGAAAAACTGTTTTTT
TRBJ2-3	.	.	TRBV21-1	CASSKEVSGTGERDYYTDTQYF	TGTGCCAGCAGCAAAGAGGTTTCAGGGACAGGGGAGCGGGACTACTACACAGATACGCAGTATTTT
TRBJ2-7	.	TRBD2	TRBV29-1	CSVEDSGGSNYEQYF	TGCAGCGTTGAAGATTCGGGCGGGAGCAACTACGAGCAGTACTTC
TRBJ2-3	.	TRBD2	TRBV28	CASSTRLSGGLLDTQYF	TGTGCCAGCAGTACACGTCTATCGGGAGGCCTCTTAGATACGCAGTATTTT
TRBJ2-1	.	.	TRBV5-6	CASSLGTGVENEQFF	TGTGCCAGCAGCTTAGGGACGGGGGTTGAGAATGAGCAGTTCTTC
TRBJ2-1	.	.	TRBV7-9	CASSPPTYYNEQFF	TGTGCCAGCAGCCCTCCCACATATTACAATGAGCAGTTCTTC
TRBJ2-1	.	TRBD2	TRBV11-3	CASSLVPAGGYDEQFF	TGTGCCAGCAGCTTAGTTCCAGCGGGAGGGTACGATGAGCAGTTCTTC
TRBJ2-7	.	.	TRBV15	CATSRDIPSDPYEQYF	TGTGCCACCAGCAGAGATATTCCTAGCGACCCGTACGAGCAGTACTTC
TRBJ1-1	.	.	TRBV11-2	CASSLHTEAFF	TGTGCCAGCAGCTTGCACACTGAAGCTTTCTTT
TRBJ1-1	.	TRBD1	TRBV28	CASSFLGTGITEAFF	TGTGCCAGCAGTTTCTTAGGGACAGGGATCACTGAAGCTTTCTTT
TRBJ1-5	.	TRBD1	TRBV6-6	CASRTGTVSNQPQHF	TGTGCCAGCAGGACCGGGACAGTTAGCAATCAGCCCCAGCATTTT
TRBJ2-3	.	.	TRBV6-6	CASSYSRDVAADTQYF	TGTGCCAGCAGTTACTCCAGGGACGTGGCAGCAGATACGCAGTATTTT
TRBJ1-1	.	.	TRBV7-2	CASSLTGNTEAFF	TGTGCCAGCAGCTTAACGGGGAACACTGAAGCTTTCTTT
TRBJ2-7	.	.	TRBV27	CASSLYGPTYEQYF	TGTGCCAGCAGTTTATACGGGCCTACCTACGAGCAGTACTTC
TRBJ1-1	.	.	TRBV6-5	CASSLTSTQPEAFF	TGTGCCAGCAGCCTCACCTCAACCCAACCGGAAGCTTTCTTT
TRBJ2-7	.	.	TRBV7-9	CASSRRDAYEQYF	TGTGCCAGCAGCAGACGGGACGCCTACGAGCAGTACTTC
TRBJ2-7	.	TRBD2	TRBV11-3	CASSLDGSGSSYEQYF	TGTGCCAGCAGCTTAGATGGTAGCGGGAGCTCCTACGAGCAGTACTTC
TRBJ2-4	.	TRBD2	TRBV11-2	CASSLFSGEAKNIQYF	TGTGCCAGCAGCTTATTTAGCGGGGAGGCCAAAAACATTCAGTACTTC
TRBJ2-5	once	TRBD2	TRBV30	CAWSVREREEQETQYF	TGTGCCTGGAGTGTAAGGGAGCGGGAGGAACAAGAGACCCAGTACTTC
TRBJ1-1	.	.	TRBV7-9	CASSFPGVNTEAFF	TGTGCCAGCAGCTTTCCAGGGGTGAACACTGAAGCTTTCTTT
TRBJ1-1	.	.	TRBV4-1	CASSQDLDTEAFF	TGCGCCAGCAGCCAAGACTTGGACACTGAAGCTTTCTTT
TRBJ2-1	.	.	TRBV11-2	CASSSIAEQYNEQFF	TGTGCCAGCAGCTCCATAGCGGAACAGTACAATGAGCAGTTCTTC
TRBJ2-2	.	TRBD2	TRBV25-1	CASRVAGEGTGELFF	TGTGCCAGCAGAGTAGCGGGAGAGGGCACCGGGGAGCTGTTTTTT
TRBJ2-3	.	TRBD2	TRBV7-2	CASSLRPGRGVTDTQYF	TGTGCCAGCAGCTTACGTCCCGGGAGGGGGGTCACAGATACGCAGTATTTT
TRBJ2-1	.	TRBD2	TRBV7-9	CASSLVLAGVDEQFF	TGTGCCAGCAGCTTAGTTCTAGCGGGAGTCGATGAGCAGTTCTTC